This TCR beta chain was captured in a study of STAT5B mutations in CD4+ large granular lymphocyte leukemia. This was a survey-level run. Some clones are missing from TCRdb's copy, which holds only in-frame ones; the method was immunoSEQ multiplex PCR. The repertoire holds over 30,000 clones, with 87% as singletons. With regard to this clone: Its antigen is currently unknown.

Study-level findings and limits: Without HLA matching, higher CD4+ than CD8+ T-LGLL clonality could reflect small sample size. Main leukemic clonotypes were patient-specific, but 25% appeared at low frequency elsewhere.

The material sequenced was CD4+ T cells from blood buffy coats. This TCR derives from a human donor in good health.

CDR3: CASSLLPVSGELFF. DNA for the CDR3: TGTGCCAGCAGCTTACTTCCTGTTTCCGGGGAGCTGTTTTTT. The chain links TRBV11-2 to TRBJ2-2; D unresolved. The CDR3 spans 14 residues. From germline, CDR1 is SGHAT and CDR2 FQNNGV. Between the trimmed V and J ends, which lost 2 bases and 6 bases, there was a span of 10 bases.